The rows below give T cell receptor beta chains drawn from one sample of a study of response to subunit inactivated influenza vaccine. Each CDR3 protein gets one entry after TCRdb re-called the RT-PCR reads with MiXCR. The sample has about 780,000 distinct CDR3 sequences, approximately 18% seen once. This specimen was PBMCs from blood, taken around 5 days after vaccination. The source is a man between 45 and 60 years old who received an inactivated influenza vaccine. The CDR3 runs from the conserved cysteine through the conserved F or W. The D gene is left open where the match is weak. The size field is filled for only some rows; it gives once, few, many or a size class.

V gene: TRBV9
D gene: TRBD2
clone size: NA
J gene: TRBJ2-2
CDR3 DNA: TGTGCCAGCAGGGCCAGCGGGGGGAACACCGGGGAGCTGTTTTTT
CDR3 protein: CASRASGGNTGELFF

V gene: TRBV6-5
D gene: NA
clone size: few
J gene: TRBJ2-3
CDR3 DNA: TGTGCCAGCAGTACTGGATACACAGATACGCAGTATTTT
CDR3 protein: CASSTGYTDTQYF

V gene: TRBV4-3
D gene: NA
clone size: NA
J gene: TRBJ2-5
CDR3 DNA: TGCGCCAGCAGCCAAGATATCTCCAGGGGAGAGACCCAGTACTTC
CDR3 protein: CASSQDISRGETQYF

V gene: TRBV6-5
D gene: NA
clone size: NA
J gene: TRBJ2-7
CDR3 DNA: TGTGCCAGCAGTTACTCGCCCCCTGAGAGCTCCTACGAGCAGTACTTC
CDR3 protein: CASSYSPPESSYEQYF

V gene: TRBV7-2
D gene: NA
clone size: few
J gene: TRBJ1-6
CDR3 DNA: TGTGCCAGCAGCCTCCGTGTGAATTCACCCCTCCACTTT
CDR3 protein: CASSLRVNSPLHF

V gene: TRBV6-6
D gene: NA
clone size: few
J gene: TRBJ2-3
CDR3 DNA: TGTGCCAGCAGTACTCTGGGGGCGCAGTATTTT
CDR3 protein: CASSTLGAQYF

V gene: TRBV29-1
D gene: TRBD1
clone size: few
J gene: TRBJ2-7
CDR3 DNA: TGCAGTGGGACAGTTAACTACGAGCAGTACTTC
CDR3 protein: CSGTVNYEQYF

V gene: TRBV20-1
D gene: TRBD2
clone size: NA
J gene: TRBJ2-7
CDR3 DNA: TGCAGTGCTAGGGGCCTAGCGGTAGGCCCCTACGAGCAGTACTTC
CDR3 protein: CSARGLAVGPYEQYF

V gene: TRBV5-1
D gene: NA
clone size: few
J gene: TRBJ2-3
CDR3 DNA: TGCGCCAGCAGCCTGACCGGGACCGCAGATACGCAGTATTTT
CDR3 protein: CASSLTGTADTQYF

V gene: TRBV4-2
D gene: TRBD1
clone size: NA
J gene: TRBJ2-7
CDR3 DNA: TGTGCCAGCAGCCAAGATCGCGGGACAGGGGGATCCTACGAGCAGTACTTC
CDR3 protein: CASSQDRGTGGSYEQYF

V gene: TRBV6-1
D gene: TRBD1
clone size: many
J gene: TRBJ2-2
CDR3 DNA: TGTGCCAGCCAAGGCGAGGGGGCCGGGATAGGGGAGCTGTTTTTT
CDR3 protein: CASQGEGAGIGELFF

V gene: TRBV20-1
D gene: NA
clone size: few
J gene: TRBJ2-3
CDR3 DNA: TGCAGTGCTCAGATCCCCACCCCAGATACGCAGTATTTT
CDR3 protein: CSAQIPTPDTQYF

V gene: TRBV4-1
D gene: NA
clone size: NA
J gene: TRBJ1-6
CDR3 DNA: TGCGCCAGCAGCTTTAGTGAAGGGTTTCAAAATAATTCACCCCTCCACTTT
CDR3 protein: CASSFSEGFQNNSPLHF

V gene: TRBV6-1
D gene: NA
clone size: few
J gene: TRBJ2-1
CDR3 DNA: TGTGCCAGCAGCCCATCTTCGCGGGGGCCCTTGGGGGGGCAGTTCTTC
CDR3 protein: CASSPSSRGPLGGQFF

V gene: TRBV7-2
D gene: NA
clone size: NA
J gene: TRBJ1-1
CDR3 DNA: TGTGCCAGCAGCTTAGGGCACGGGCGGGAGACTGAAGCTTTCTTT
CDR3 protein: CASSLGHGRETEAFF

V gene: TRBV6-5
D gene: TRBD1
clone size: NA
J gene: TRBJ1-2
CDR3 DNA: TGTGCCGCATCAGGGGGAAACTATGGCTACACCTTC
CDR3 protein: CAASGGNYGYTF

V gene: TRBV30
D gene: TRBD2
clone size: NA
J gene: TRBJ2-1
CDR3 DNA: TGTGCCTGGAGTGACTCGGGGACTAGGCAGTTCTTC
CDR3 protein: CAWSDSGTRQFF

V gene: TRBV12-3/TRBV12-4
D gene: NA
clone size: NA
J gene: TRBJ2-2
CDR3 DNA: TGTGCCAGCAGTTTATTCAGGGGAGACACCGGGGAGCTGTTTTTT
CDR3 protein: CASSLFRGDTGELFF

V gene: TRBV7-2
D gene: NA
clone size: NA
J gene: TRBJ2-3
CDR3 DNA: TGTGCCAGCAGCTCTCAGGGCAGTACGCAGTATTTT
CDR3 protein: CASSSQGSTQYF

V gene: TRBV5-1
D gene: TRBD2
clone size: few
J gene: TRBJ2-3
CDR3 DNA: TGCGCCAGCAGCTGGACTAGCGGGAGCGTAGATACGCAGTATTTT
CDR3 protein: CASSWTSGSVDTQYF

V gene: TRBV6-5
D gene: NA
clone size: NA
J gene: TRBJ2-6
CDR3 DNA: TGTGCCAGCACTTCAGGCAGGGAGGCTGGGGCCAACGTCCTGACTTTC
CDR3 protein: CASTSGREAGANVLTF

V gene: TRBV28
D gene: NA
clone size: NA
J gene: TRBJ1-5
CDR3 DNA: TGTGCCAGCAGTAAGGACACCGATCAGCCCCAGCATTTT
CDR3 protein: CASSKDTDQPQHF

V gene: TRBV6-2/TRBV6-3
D gene: NA
clone size: few
J gene: TRBJ2-7
CDR3 DNA: TGTGCCAGCAAGAGAAGGGATCGGGACGAGCAGTACTTC
CDR3 protein: CASKRRDRDEQYF

V gene: TRBV3-1
D gene: NA
clone size: many
J gene: TRBJ2-2
CDR3 DNA: TGTGCCAGCAGCCAAGGGGGCACCGGGGAGCTGTTTTTT
CDR3 protein: CASSQGGTGELFF

V gene: TRBV7-2
D gene: NA
clone size: NA
J gene: TRBJ2-7
CDR3 DNA: TGTGCCAGCAGCCCCCCCGCGGGCTACGAGCAGTACTTC
CDR3 protein: CASSPPAGYEQYF

V gene: TRBV6-1
D gene: NA
clone size: NA
J gene: TRBJ2-1
CDR3 DNA: TGTGCCAGCAGTACATCTACGGTGAATGAGCAGTTCTTC
CDR3 protein: CASSTSTVNEQFF

V gene: TRBV18
D gene: NA
clone size: few
J gene: TRBJ1-5
CDR3 DNA: TGTGCCAGCTCACTTCGACAGGATCAGCCCCAGCATTTT
CDR3 protein: CASSLRQDQPQHF

V gene: TRBV30
D gene: NA
clone size: few
J gene: TRBJ2-1
CDR3 DNA: TGTGCCTGGAGTTCGGAGAATGAGCAGTTCTTC
CDR3 protein: CAWSSENEQFF

V gene: TRBV4-1
D gene: NA
clone size: NA
J gene: TRBJ1-3
CDR3 DNA: TGCGCCAGCAGCCAACCGGGTGGAGGAAACACCATATATTTT
CDR3 protein: CASSQPGGGNTIYF

V gene: TRBV5-1
D gene: NA
clone size: NA
J gene: TRBJ2-1
CDR3 DNA: TGCGCCAGCAGCCTCGGGACCGTAGGGGGGTACCTCTACAATGAGCAGTTCTTC
CDR3 protein: CASSLGTVGGYLYNEQFF

V gene: TRBV12-3/TRBV12-4
D gene: TRBD1
clone size: many
J gene: TRBJ2-4
CDR3 DNA: TGTGCCAGCAGAGGCGACAGGGGTTCTCCCAAAAACATTCAGTACTTC
CDR3 protein: CASRGDRGSPKNIQYF

V gene: TRBV7-2
D gene: NA
clone size: few
J gene: TRBJ2-7
CDR3 DNA: TGTGCCAGCAGCTTAAGTCCGGGGATCTCCTACGAGCAGTACTTC
CDR3 protein: CASSLSPGISYEQYF

V gene: TRBV7-3
D gene: NA
clone size: few
J gene: TRBJ2-3
CDR3 DNA: TGTGCCAGCAGTCCGGGACAACGCACAGATCAGCAGTATTTT
CDR3 protein: CASSPGQRTDQQYF

V gene: TRBV20-1
D gene: TRBD1
clone size: few
J gene: TRBJ1-2
CDR3 DNA: TGCAGTGCACGGGACAGGGTCGGGTTTGGTAGGGATGGCTACACCTTC
CDR3 protein: CSARDRVGFGRDGYTF

V gene: TRBV11-2
D gene: TRBD2
clone size: NA
J gene: TRBJ2-1
CDR3 DNA: TGTGCCAGCAGCTTAGTGGGACTAGGGGCCGGCTCCTACAATGAGCAGTTCTTC
CDR3 protein: CASSLVGLGAGSYNEQFF